This T cell receptor beta chain was sequenced in a study of blood T cell repertoires in COVID-19. Looking at the study overall: T cells, B-cell-depleted T cells, or PBMCs supplied cDNA or gDNA.

Clinical history reported by participants formed the basis on which cohorts were assigned. Among Cohort 3 donors, those recovered had two negative PCRs, clearance, or symptom resolution. With 7 bases removed from V and 0 bases from J, the gap between germline ends came to 12 bases. CDR3 size: 14 residues. The germline V gene has CDR1 MDHEN and CDR2 SYDVKM. In the authors' methods: Reference gene primers were amplified, and this amplification served to estimate nucleated cell counts. The assay was immunoSEQ multiplex PCR, and TCRdb's table has in-frame clones only and misses some. V and J calls and clone size are those listed in that table; D and trimming were worked out from the DNA. The repertoire holds hundreds of thousands of clones, with 80% to 90% as singletons.

The chain combines TRBV28 with TRBJ1-2; D possibly corresponds to TRBD1 (5 bases). Sequenced sample: PBMCs or T cells enriched from blood (not recorded which). The sequence derives from a man aged 25 to 40 who had recovered from COVID-19. CDR3 in DNA: TGTGCCAGCACCCCGGAGGGGTCTAACTATGGCTACACCTTC. It encodes CASTPEGSNYGYTF.